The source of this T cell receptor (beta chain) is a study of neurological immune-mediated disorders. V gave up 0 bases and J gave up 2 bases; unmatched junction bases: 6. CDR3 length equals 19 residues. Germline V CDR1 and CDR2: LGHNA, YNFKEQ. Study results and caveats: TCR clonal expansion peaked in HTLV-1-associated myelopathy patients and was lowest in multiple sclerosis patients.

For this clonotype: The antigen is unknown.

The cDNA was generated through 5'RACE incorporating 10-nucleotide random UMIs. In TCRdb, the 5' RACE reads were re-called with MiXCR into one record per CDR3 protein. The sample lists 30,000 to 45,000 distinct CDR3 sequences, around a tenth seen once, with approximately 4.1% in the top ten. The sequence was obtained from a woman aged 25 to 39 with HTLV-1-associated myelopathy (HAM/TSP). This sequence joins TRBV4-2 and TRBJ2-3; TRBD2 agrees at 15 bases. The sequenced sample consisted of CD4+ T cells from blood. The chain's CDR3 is CASSQDWGLAGGDTDTQYF. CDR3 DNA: TGTGCCAGCAGCCAAGATTGGGGACTAGCGGGGGGCGACACAGATACGCAGTATTTT.